The source of this T cell receptor (beta chain) is a study of blood T cells in healthy people across ages. The authors ran a second PCR of roughly 6 to 12 cycles using a sample-barcoded 5' primer and a J-beta primer mix. Via MiXCR, TCRdb re-called the 5' RACE reads, giving one row per CDR3 protein. Of around 700,000 distinct CDR3 sequences in the sample, 25% were seen once. The V gene end was trimmed by 0 bases and the J gene end by 4 bases; junction bases not matched to a gene: 5. Germline CDR1 LGHNA, CDR2 YSLEER. This CDR3 is 16 amino acids long. The table lists this clonotype with a few counts. These data are also associated with another study on T cells of mothers and their children.

Sequenced material: blood. The receptor's source is a boy between 10 and 17 years old in good health. V is TRBV4-3 and J is TRBJ2-3; 9 bases agree with TRBD2. The CDR3 sequence: CASSQEAERGADTQYF. As DNA, the CDR3 is TGCGCCAGCAGCCAAGAAGCGGAGCGGGGGGCAGATACGCAGTATTTT.